This TCR beta chain was profiled in a study of T cell repertoires in cytomegalovirus infection. Across the study: It was the public TCR beta signatures that indicated both CMV infection and matching HLA type. Study-level results: Cumulative frequency (of public TCR beta family members) identified carriers of CMV plus the relevant HLA. The response measured ex vivo was dominated by TCR beta clonotypes (HLA-C-restricted and CMV-specific).

The sample holds many counts of this clonotype. Its antigen is not identified. Unmatched junction bases numbered 15, after V lost 5 bases and J lost 0 bases. There are 20 residues in the CDR3. Germline V gene sequence: CDR1 SGHVS, CDR2 FNYEAQ. TCRdb re-called the reads with MiXCR, one entry per CDR3 protein. This sample has a few hundred thousand distinct CDR3 sequences, with approximately 13% found just once. Sequencing used PBMCs. This TCR was recovered from a human donor in good health (CMV status not recorded). Some clones in this sample may be carry-over from other donors' samples. The rearrangement joins TRBV7-6 to TRBJ2-6; 8 bases agree with TRBD2. CDR3 nucleotides: TGTGCCAGCAGCCCCGGCCAGCGGGAGTTATTCCTCTCTGGGGCCAACGTCCTGACTTTC. Its translation: CASSPGQRELFLSGANVLTF.